This T cell receptor (beta chain) was retrieved from a study of cytomegalovirus exposure and HLA in healthy donors. Turning to the study itself: The same platform as the approximately 700 first-cohort repertoires was used for the 120 validation repertoires, a later analysis reported.

Libraries were prepared by immunoSEQ multiplex PCR; TCRdb keeps only in-frame clonotypes and omits some of them. This table holds around 180,000 clones, about four fifths found once. Separate from the 666-subject first cohort was the approximately 110-subject validation cohort, to which the donors belonged. Germline V gene data show CDR1 as MNHEY and CDR2 as SMNVEV (reference sequence). The CDR3 is 15 residues long. With V trimmed by 5 bases and J by 7 bases, 11 bases remained unmatched. Sequenced material: PBMCs. The source is a man younger than 35 in good health and CMV-seropositive. The V gene is TRBV27, the J gene TRBJ2-1; 7 nucleotides agree with TRBD2. This CDR3 reads CASSVSGTVGNEQFF. The CDR3 coding sequence is TGTGCCAGCAGTGTAAGCGGGACGGTTGGTAATGAGCAGTTCTTC.